The 2 T cell receptor beta chains below all came from one sample that was sequenced in a study of blood T cell repertoires in COVID-19. Repertoires were generated with immunoSEQ multiplex PCR, while TCRdb's copy carries only in-frame clones and drops some. The sample has more than 70,000 clones, approximately 86% seen once. The sequenced material came from peripheral blood. The receptor set was obtained from a man aged 60 to 75 with acute or convalescent COVID-19.

This clone was observed once. This chain connects TRBV2 to TRBJ1-4, with 11 bases matching TRBD1. V lost 5 bases, J lost 7 bases, and 3 bases stayed unmatched. CDR1 SNHLY and CDR2 FYNNEI come from the germline V gene. The CDR3 has 14 amino acids. The CDR3 region has the DNA TGTGCCAGCAGTCCGGACAGGGGGCCTGAAAAACTGTTTTTT. This codes for CASSPDRGPEKLFF.

The sample holds one count of this clone. The chain couples TRBV20-1 to TRBJ2-3; no definite D call. CDR3 length equals 13 residues. Looked up from germline, CDR1 is DFQATT and CDR2 is SNEGSKA (reference sequence). V was cut by 3 bases and J by 4 bases, with 11 bases left in between. CDR3 in DNA: TGCAGTGCTAGTACTACCGGTCCAGATACGCAGTATTTT. Its protein is CSASTTGPDTQYF.